These 30 T cell receptor beta chains originate from one sample sequenced in a study of T cell clonality in common variable immunodeficiency. Repertoires were generated with immunoSEQ multiplex PCR, while TCRdb's copy carries only in-frame clones and drops some. This sample carries some 39,000 clones, none of them present only once. Sequencing was done on a sample of peripheral blood mononuclear cells. The receptors derive from a person between 18 and 69 years old in good health.

This clone was counted many times. The CDR3 end is not reached by the read, which stops 3 residues before it; the germline J gene fills it in. The J gene is TRBJ2-1, the V gene TRBV18, with 10 bases fitting TRBD2. The V gene's germline CDR1 is KGHSH and CDR2 LQKENI. The trim removed 2 bases at V and 1 base at J, leaving 2 bases unmatched. The length of the CDR3 is 16 residues. CDR3 DNA (partial): TGTGCCAGCTCACCAGCTAGCGGGAGATCCTACAATGAG. Its protein is CASSPASGRSYNE. The full CDR3 protein is CASSPASGRSYNEQFF.

This clone was found many times. The read terminates 3 residues before the CDR3 end, so the remaining end is supplied by the germline J gene. The chain couples TRBV5-4 to TRBJ2-7, with a possible D match to TRBD1 (5 bases). Germline CDR1 SGHNT, CDR2 YYREEE (reference sequence). This CDR3 is built from 16 residues. V was shortened by 0 bases and J by 0 bases, with 13 bases between the two germline ends. CDR3 sequence reads: CASSLAGTGPSYEQYF. Partial CDR3 DNA: TGTGCCAGCAGCTTGGCCGGAACAGGCCCCTCCTACGAG.

This clone was observed many times. Sequencing ends 3 residues short of the CDR3 end; the germline J gene provides the rest. The chain recombines TRBV6-2 or TRBV6-3 with TRBJ2-5; TRBD1 might be the D (5 bases). Germline lookup yields CDR1 MNHEY and CDR2 SVGEGT. This CDR3 comprises 16 residues. The V end lost 0 bases, the J end lost 1 base, and 12 bases lay between the germline ends. CDR3 residues: CASSYSSGIGQETQYF. The part of the CDR3 DNA that was read is TGTGCCAGCAGTTACTCTTCAGGGATCGGCCAAGAGACC.

This clone occurred many times. The read halts 3 residues ahead of the CDR3 end, with the missing end drawn from the germline J gene. The rearrangement joins TRBV28 to TRBJ2-7, with 8 bases identical to TRBD1. V lost 11 bases to trimming and J lost 6 bases; unmatched junction nucleotides: 12. This CDR3 comprises 13 residues. Germline CDR1 and CDR2: MDHEN and SYDVKM. The CDR3 protein is CASTPRGQGEQYF. The covered CDR3 bases are TGTGCCTCCACCCCCAGGGGGCAGGGCGAG.

This clone was picked up many times. Sequencing ends 3 residues short of the CDR3 end; the germline J gene provides the rest. The V gene is TRBV30, the J gene TRBJ1-1, with D unclear. Trimming stripped 0 bases from V and 0 bases from J, with 14 bases between. The CDR3 consists of 16 residues. Germline V gives CDR1 GTSNPN, CDR2 SVGIG (reference sequence). This chain's CDR3 is CAWSVLRTWMNTEAFF. CDR3 DNA, as far as it was read: TGTGCCTGGAGTGTACTCCGGACTTGGATGAACACTGAA.

In this sample, this clone turned up many times. CDR3 DNA (partial): TGCAGCGTTGTGGGCGGGCTAAGGGGGACGGAGACG. Its translation is CSVVGGLRGTET. In full, the CDR3 is CSVVGGLRGTETQYF. The chain recombines TRBV29-1 with TRBJ2-3; TRBD1 is a possible D gene (6 bases). The read finishes 3 residues shy of the CDR3 end, and the germline J gene is used to complete it. From germline, CDR1 is SQVTM and CDR2 ANQGSEA. The CDR3 extends over 15 amino acids.

Concerning this clone itself: The read is 3 residues too short to cover the CDR3 end, so that end is filled in from the germline J gene. The chain combines TRBV20-1 with TRBJ1-5, with D possibly TRBD1 on 5 matching bases. The CDR3 is 15 residues long. V was trimmed by 3 bases and J by 2 bases, leaving 14 bases between them. The germline V gene has CDR1 DFQATT and CDR2 SNEGSKA (reference sequence). CDR3 sequence: CSASIEGRRNQPQHF. Partial CDR3 DNA: TGCAGTGCTAGTATAGAGGGGCGACGCAATCAGCCC.

At least ten counts were recorded for this clone. The read ends 3 residues shy of where the CDR3 ends; the end is completed using the germline J gene. The rearrangement uses TRBV2 and TRBJ2-7; 8 positions agree with TRBD2. The CDR3 runs to 13 residues. Germline CDR1 is SNHLY and CDR2 is FYNNEI. V lost 4 bases to trimming and J lost 5 bases; unmatched junction nucleotides: 4. The DNA read from the CDR3 is TGTGCCAGCAGTGGGACTAGCTTCGACGAG. It codes for CASSGTSFDE. The CDR3 reads in full as CASSGTSFDEQYF.

The sample holds many counts of this clone. The read comes to an end 3 residues before the CDR3 does, leaving the germline J gene to fill in the end. The V call is TRBV7-9, the J call TRBJ2-2, with TRBD2 matching 10 bases. V dropped 7 bases and J dropped 4; count of bases not matched to a gene: 3. In germline, CDR1 is SEHNR, CDR2 FQNEAQ (reference sequence). This CDR3 contains 14 residues. The CDR3 bases that were read are TGTGCCAGCAAGCGGGAGGGTCCCACCGGGGAG. This translates into CASKREGPTGE. The complete CDR3 sequence is CASKREGPTGELFF. Variable domain in full (rest from reference TRBV7-9 and TRBJ2-2): DTGVSQNPRHKITKRGQNVTFRCDPISEHNRLYWYRQTLGQGPEFLTYFQNEAQLEKSRLLSDRFSAERPKGSFSTLEIQRTEQGDSAMYLCASKREGPTGELFFGEGSRLTVL.

The table lists this clone with many counts. The CDR3 extends 3 residues past the end of the read, so its final part is completed from the germline J gene. The chain is built from TRBV7-2 and TRBJ2-2, with 7 bases that match TRBD1. The germline V gene has CDR1 SGHTA and CDR2 FQGNSA. V lost 4 bases and J lost 8; bases outside the gene matches: 7. The CDR3 loop spans 14 amino acids. CDR3 DNA (partial): TGTGCCAGCAGCTCGAGGCCGGGACAGGGGGAG. It translates to CASSSRPGQGE. The full CDR3 reads CASSSRPGQGELFF.

This clone was detected many times. The CDR3 end is not reached by the read, which stops 3 residues before it; the germline J gene fills it in. J is TRBJ2-7 and V is TRBV28, with 7 bases that match TRBD1. J gave up 4 bases and V 2 bases, and 5 bases lay outside the gene matches. CDR1 and CDR2 (germline): MDHEN, SYDVKM. The CDR3 contains 14 residues. The part of the CDR3 DNA that was read is TGTGCCAGCAGTTTACAGGGGGTGGGTTACGAG. Its translation: CASSLQGVGYE. The complete CDR3 reads CASSLQGVGYEQYF.

This clone has at least ten counts. The CDR3 is cut off 3 residues early in the read; its end comes from the germline J gene. V and J are TRBV19 and TRBJ2-1; TRBD2 agrees at 7 bases. Germline V gene data show CDR1 as LNHDA and CDR2 as SQIVND (reference sequence). CDR3 length equals 18 residues. With 3 bases clipped from V and 2 bases from J, the junction kept 13 bases outside the gene matches. The covered CDR3 bases are TGTGCCAGTAGTATCGGGCTAGCGGAAACGAACCCCTACAATGAG. It encodes CASSIGLAETNPYNE. The whole CDR3 sequence is CASSIGLAETNPYNEQFF.

About this clone itself: The CDR3 is cut off 3 residues early in the read; its end comes from the germline J gene. The chain combines TRBV18 with TRBJ1-5; the D gene is possibly TRBD1 (6 bases). The V gene's germline CDR1 is KGHSH and CDR2 LQKENI. CDR3 length: 15 residues. Trimming took 3 bases from V and 5 from J, leaving 14 bases between them. The chain's CDR3 is CASSPRPGVDQPQHF. The covered CDR3 bases are TGTGCCAGCTCACCGCGGCCAGGGGTGGATCAGCCC.

This clone was recorded at least ten times. The read is 3 residues too short to cover the CDR3 end, so that end is filled in from the germline J gene. The genes are TRBV20-1 and TRBJ1-6; perhaps TRBD1 as D (5 bases). CDR1 DFQATT and CDR2 SNEGSKA come from the germline V gene (reference sequence). This CDR3 region has 14 residues. V dropped 6 bases and J dropped 11 bases, with 20 bases sitting between them. The chain's CDR3 is CSAKPGLGGPPLHF. Partial CDR3 DNA: TGCAGTGCAAAACCGGGACTGGGGGGTCCACCC.

This clone occurred many times. The sequenced fragment ends 3 residues before the CDR3 boundary, so the rest is inferred from the germline J gene. V gene TRBV9 combines with J gene TRBJ2-1; 12 nucleotides agree with TRBD2. CDR3 length equals 16 residues. Trimming took 4 bases from V and 1 from J; bases not matched to a gene: 3. Germline V lookup: CDR1 SGDLS, CDR2 YYNGEE. This chain's CDR3 is CASSTLAGGSYNEQFF. The sequenced CDR3 bases are TGTGCCAGCAGCACCCTAGCGGGAGGGTCCTACAATGAG.

This clone was seen repeatedly, ten times or more. The sequence runs out 3 residues before the end of the CDR3; the remainder is reconstructed from the germline J gene. J is TRBJ2-1 and V is TRBV5-4; a weak D match, TRBD2 (5 bases). The germline gives CDR1 SGHNT, CDR2 YYREEE (reference sequence). This CDR3 contains 12 residues. V was shortened by 0 bases and J by 7 bases, with 5 bases between the two germline ends. The CDR3 reads CASSLGGNEQFF. CDR3 bases read: TGTGCCAGCAGCTTGGGCGGGAATGAG. Together with reference TRBV5-4 and TRBJ2-1, the CDR3 gives the full variable domain: ETGVTQSPTHLIKTRGQQVTLRCSSQSGHNTVSWYQQALGQGPQFIFQYYREEENGRGNFPPRFSGLQFPNYSSELNVNALELDDSALYLCASSLGGNEQFFGPGTRLTVL.

The table lists this clone with many counts. The read is 3 residues too short to cover the CDR3 end, so that end is filled in from the germline J gene. V gene TRBV7-8 combines with J gene TRBJ2-7, with TRBD1 matching 7 bases. Germline loops: CDR1 SGHVS, CDR2 FQNEAQ. CDR3 size: 13 residues. The V segment lost 5 bases and the J segment 2 bases; nucleotides outside the gene matches: 3. CDR3 DNA, as far as it was read: TGTGCCAGCAGCCAGGGACAGACCTACGAG. Protein product: CASSQGQTYE. The full CDR3 is CASSQGQTYEQYF.

This clone has a count of ten or more. From the germline J gene comes the end of the CDR3, since the read stops 3 residues before it. The chain employs TRBV4-1 and TRBJ2-1; 12 bases are a match to TRBD2. The germline V gene has CDR1 MGHRA and CDR2 YSYEKL. Trimming at V came to 1 base and at J to 5 bases, leaving 9 bases not matched to a gene. This CDR3 contains 18 residues. The covered CDR3 bases are TGCGCCAGCAGCCAAGGTGGGGCTAGCGGGAGGGCCAACAATGAG. Encoded protein: CASSQGGASGRANNE. The entire CDR3 protein reads CASSQGGASGRANNEQFF.

Many counts were recorded for this clone. The read is 3 residues too short to cover the CDR3 end, so that end is filled in from the germline J gene. V and J are TRBV28 and TRBJ2-7; TRBD1 agrees at 11 bases. V lost 5 bases, J lost 3 bases, and 3 bases stayed unmatched. Germline V gene data show CDR1 as MDHEN and CDR2 as SYDVKM. There are 14 residues in the CDR3. The CDR3 loop reads CASSRGQGDYEQYF. The sequenced CDR3 bases are TGTGCCAGCAGTCGGGGACAGGGGGACTACGAG.

This clone was counted ten times or more. The CDR3 end lies 3 residues beyond the end of the read and is filled in from the germline J gene. V gene TRBV11-2 combines with J gene TRBJ2-2, with D unresolved. Germline V gene data show CDR1 as SGHAT and CDR2 as FQNNGV. CDR3 length: 12 amino acids. V was trimmed by 4 bases and J by 4 bases, leaving 4 bases between them. CDR3 DNA (partial): TGTGCCAGCAGCTCAATCACCGGGGAG. Encoded protein: CASSSITGE. In full, the CDR3 reads CASSSITGELFF.

This clone was observed at least ten times. The read is 3 residues too short to cover the CDR3 end, so that end is filled in from the germline J gene. This chain uses TRBV5-4 with TRBJ2-7, with 9 nucleotides matching TRBD1. This CDR3 region has 15 residues. Looked up from germline, CDR1 is SGHNT and CDR2 is YYREEE (reference sequence). The V and J ends lost 4 bases and 6 bases, in that order; junction bases with no gene match: 11. The CDR3: CASSVKGQGRSEQYF. CDR3 DNA (partial): TGTGCCAGCAGCGTCAAGGGACAGGGAAGAAGCGAG. The entire variable domain, with the rest obtained from reference TRBV5-4 and TRBJ2-7, is as follows: ETGVTQSPTHLIKTRGQQVTLRCSSQSGHNTVSWYQQALGQGPQFIFQYYREEENGRGNFPPRFSGLQFPNYSSELNVNALELDDSALYLCASSVKGQGRSEQYFGPGTRLTVT.

This clone was picked up many times. The missing CDR3 end, 3 residues past where the read stops, is filled in from the germline J gene. The chain is built from TRBV7-8 and TRBJ1-2; D is possibly TRBD1 (5 bases). The CDR3 extends over 14 amino acids. V lost 1 base and J lost 4, with 10 bases in between. Germline V gene lookup returns CDR1 SGHVS and CDR2 FQNEAQ. The sequenced part of the CDR3 DNA is TGTGCCAGCAGCTTAGACGGGGGTGGCTATGGC. This codes for CASSLDGGGYG. The full CDR3 protein is CASSLDGGGYGYTF.

This clone was observed many times. Read data end 3 residues before the CDR3 end; the end is taken from the germline J gene. The genes are TRBV5-1 and TRBJ1-1, with 8 bases lining up with TRBD1. The CDR3 has 16 residues. In germline, CDR1 is SGHRS, CDR2 YFSETQ. J lost 7 bases, V lost 5 bases, and 16 bases had no gene match. The sequenced part of the CDR3 DNA is TGCGCCAGCAGTCCCAGCGGGACGGGACAGGCAAATGAA. As protein: CASSPSGTGQANE. The complete CDR3 protein is CASSPSGTGQANEAFF.

Regarding this clone: At one boundary the junction diverges from the germline segment, which might be a read error. With the read ending 3 residues before the CDR3 end, the germline J gene is used to fill in that end. V and J are TRBV20-1 and TRBJ2-3; 10 bases are a match to TRBD1. In germline, CDR1 is DFQATT, CDR2 SNEGSKA (reference sequence). The CDR3 length is 16 residues. CDR3 DNA (partial): TGCGGTGCTAGAGTGGGACAGGGGTGGGGCACAGATACG. It encodes CGARVGQGWGTDT. The full CDR3 reads CGARVGQGWGTDTQYF.

Many counts were recorded for this clone. The missing CDR3 end, 3 residues past where the read stops, is filled in from the germline J gene. The chain links TRBV20-1 to TRBJ1-2; 7 bases agree with TRBD1. CDR1 and CDR2 from the germline V gene are DFQATT and SNEGSKA (reference sequence). This CDR3 is built from 14 residues. V was clipped by 4 bases and J by 2 bases; unmatched bases: 7. CDR3 DNA (partial): TGCAGTGCTACCTCGACAGGGAACAACTATGGC. It is translated as CSATSTGNNYG. Given in full, the CDR3 is CSATSTGNNYGYTF.

A word on this clone: The read gets to within 3 residues of the CDR3 end, and the germline J gene fills in the rest. The V call is TRBV5-1, the J call TRBJ2-7; D is perhaps TRBD2 (6 bases). Trimming removed 6 bases at V and 0 bases at J, with 10 bases between. Germline loops: CDR1 SGHRS, CDR2 YFSETQ. The CDR3 has 13 amino acids. CDR3: CASKAGSSYEQYF. CDR3 bases read: TGCGCCAGCAAGGCGGGGAGCTCCTACGAG.

This clone has just a few counts. The CDR3 end falls 3 residues outside the read, so it is completed with the germline J gene. This chain joins TRBV18 and TRBJ2-7, with TRBD1 matching over 9 bases. This CDR3 comprises 15 residues. Germline-derived CDR1 and CDR2 are KGHSH and LQKENI. The J segment lost 6 bases and the V segment lost 3 bases, leaving 9 bases of the junction unmatched. The CDR3: CASSPLRTGEGEQYF. The sequenced CDR3 bases are TGTGCCAGCTCACCCCTTCGGACAGGGGAAGGCGAG.

This clone appeared many times. With the read ending 3 residues before the CDR3 end, the germline J gene is used to fill in that end. The V gene is TRBV20-1, the J gene TRBJ2-1; TRBD1 matches at 9 bases. V shed 8 bases and J 5 bases; nucleotides not matched to a gene: 10. The CDR3 has 14 amino acids. Per the germline V gene, CDR1 is DFQATT and CDR2 is SNEGSKA (reference sequence). CDR3 bases read: TGCAGTAACGAGGGGACAGGGTGGGACAATGAG. Protein product: CSNEGTGWDNE. The CDR3 in full is CSNEGTGWDNEQFF.

This clone occurred many times. The CDR3 end lies 3 residues beyond the end of the read and is filled in from the germline J gene. The genes are TRBV11-2 and TRBJ2-7; TRBD1 or TRBD2 may be the D gene (5 bases each). CDR1 is SGHAT and CDR2 is FQNNGV in the germline V gene. The CDR3 is 15 amino acids. The V gene lost 1 base and the J gene lost 3 bases, with 13 bases spanning the gap. Incomplete CDR3 DNA: TGTGCCAGCAGCTTAGGGGCAGGGAGCCTCTACGAG. Translation gives CASSLGAGSLYE. The complete CDR3 sequence is CASSLGAGSLYEQYF.

On this clone itself: The CDR3 goes on 3 residues after the read ends, and that part is filled in from the germline J gene. V and J are TRBV30 and TRBJ1-2; D unresolved. The CDR3 totals 13 residues. Germline V CDR1 and CDR2: GTSNPN, SVGIG (reference sequence). The sequenced part of the CDR3 DNA is TGTGCCTGGATCCCGACTGGCTACAATGAC. Translation gives CAWIPTGYND. The complete CDR3 sequence is CAWIPTGYNDYTF.